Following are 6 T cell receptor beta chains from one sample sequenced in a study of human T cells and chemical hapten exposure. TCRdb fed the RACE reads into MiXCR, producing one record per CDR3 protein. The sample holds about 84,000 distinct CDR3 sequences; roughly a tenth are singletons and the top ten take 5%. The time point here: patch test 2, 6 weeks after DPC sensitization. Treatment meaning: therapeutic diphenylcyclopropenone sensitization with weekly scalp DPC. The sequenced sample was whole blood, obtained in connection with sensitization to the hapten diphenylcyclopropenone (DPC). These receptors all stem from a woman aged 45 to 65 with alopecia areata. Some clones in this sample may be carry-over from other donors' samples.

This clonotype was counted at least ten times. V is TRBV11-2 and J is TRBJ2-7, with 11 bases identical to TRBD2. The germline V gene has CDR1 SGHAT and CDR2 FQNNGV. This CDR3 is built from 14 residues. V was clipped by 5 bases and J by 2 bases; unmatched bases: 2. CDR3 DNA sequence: TGTGCCAGCAGCCTGGGACTAGCGGCCTACGAGCAGTACTTC. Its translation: CASSLGLAAYEQYF.

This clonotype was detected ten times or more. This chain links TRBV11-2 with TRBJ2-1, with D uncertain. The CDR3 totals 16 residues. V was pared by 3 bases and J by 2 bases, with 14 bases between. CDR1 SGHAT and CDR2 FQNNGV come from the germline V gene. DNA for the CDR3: TGTGCCAGCAGCTTCGGTCACCCCATCACCTACAATGAGCAGTTCTTC. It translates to CASSFGHPITYNEQFF.

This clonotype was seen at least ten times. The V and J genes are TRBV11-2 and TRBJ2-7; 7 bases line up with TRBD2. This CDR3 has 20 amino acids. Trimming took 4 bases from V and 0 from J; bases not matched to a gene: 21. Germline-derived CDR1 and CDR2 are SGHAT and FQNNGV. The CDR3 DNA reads TGTGCCAGCAGCTCCCGCGGCTCCAGAAGGCTAGCGGAGGTCTCCTACGAGCAGTACTTC. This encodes CASSSRGSRRLAEVSYEQYF.

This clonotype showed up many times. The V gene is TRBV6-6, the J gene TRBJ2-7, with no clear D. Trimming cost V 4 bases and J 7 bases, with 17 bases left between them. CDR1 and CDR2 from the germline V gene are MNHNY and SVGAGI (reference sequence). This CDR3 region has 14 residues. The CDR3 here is CASSFQAESGEQYF. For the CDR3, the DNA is TGTGCCAGCAGTTTCCAGGCGGAGTCCGGGGAGCAGTACTTC.

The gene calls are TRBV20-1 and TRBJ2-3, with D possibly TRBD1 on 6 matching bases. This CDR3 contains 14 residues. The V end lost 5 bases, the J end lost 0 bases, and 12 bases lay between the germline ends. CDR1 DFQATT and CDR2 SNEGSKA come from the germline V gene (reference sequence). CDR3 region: CSAYDRLSTDTQYF. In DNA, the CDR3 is TGCAGTGCTTACGACAGGCTTAGCACAGATACGCAGTATTTT.

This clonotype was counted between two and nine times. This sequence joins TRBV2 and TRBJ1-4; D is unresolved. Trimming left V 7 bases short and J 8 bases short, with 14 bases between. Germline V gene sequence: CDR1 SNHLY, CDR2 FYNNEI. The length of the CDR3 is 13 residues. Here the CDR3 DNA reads TGTGCCAGCAAACCCACAAGCTCGGAAAAACTGTTTTTT. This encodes CASKPTSSEKLFF.